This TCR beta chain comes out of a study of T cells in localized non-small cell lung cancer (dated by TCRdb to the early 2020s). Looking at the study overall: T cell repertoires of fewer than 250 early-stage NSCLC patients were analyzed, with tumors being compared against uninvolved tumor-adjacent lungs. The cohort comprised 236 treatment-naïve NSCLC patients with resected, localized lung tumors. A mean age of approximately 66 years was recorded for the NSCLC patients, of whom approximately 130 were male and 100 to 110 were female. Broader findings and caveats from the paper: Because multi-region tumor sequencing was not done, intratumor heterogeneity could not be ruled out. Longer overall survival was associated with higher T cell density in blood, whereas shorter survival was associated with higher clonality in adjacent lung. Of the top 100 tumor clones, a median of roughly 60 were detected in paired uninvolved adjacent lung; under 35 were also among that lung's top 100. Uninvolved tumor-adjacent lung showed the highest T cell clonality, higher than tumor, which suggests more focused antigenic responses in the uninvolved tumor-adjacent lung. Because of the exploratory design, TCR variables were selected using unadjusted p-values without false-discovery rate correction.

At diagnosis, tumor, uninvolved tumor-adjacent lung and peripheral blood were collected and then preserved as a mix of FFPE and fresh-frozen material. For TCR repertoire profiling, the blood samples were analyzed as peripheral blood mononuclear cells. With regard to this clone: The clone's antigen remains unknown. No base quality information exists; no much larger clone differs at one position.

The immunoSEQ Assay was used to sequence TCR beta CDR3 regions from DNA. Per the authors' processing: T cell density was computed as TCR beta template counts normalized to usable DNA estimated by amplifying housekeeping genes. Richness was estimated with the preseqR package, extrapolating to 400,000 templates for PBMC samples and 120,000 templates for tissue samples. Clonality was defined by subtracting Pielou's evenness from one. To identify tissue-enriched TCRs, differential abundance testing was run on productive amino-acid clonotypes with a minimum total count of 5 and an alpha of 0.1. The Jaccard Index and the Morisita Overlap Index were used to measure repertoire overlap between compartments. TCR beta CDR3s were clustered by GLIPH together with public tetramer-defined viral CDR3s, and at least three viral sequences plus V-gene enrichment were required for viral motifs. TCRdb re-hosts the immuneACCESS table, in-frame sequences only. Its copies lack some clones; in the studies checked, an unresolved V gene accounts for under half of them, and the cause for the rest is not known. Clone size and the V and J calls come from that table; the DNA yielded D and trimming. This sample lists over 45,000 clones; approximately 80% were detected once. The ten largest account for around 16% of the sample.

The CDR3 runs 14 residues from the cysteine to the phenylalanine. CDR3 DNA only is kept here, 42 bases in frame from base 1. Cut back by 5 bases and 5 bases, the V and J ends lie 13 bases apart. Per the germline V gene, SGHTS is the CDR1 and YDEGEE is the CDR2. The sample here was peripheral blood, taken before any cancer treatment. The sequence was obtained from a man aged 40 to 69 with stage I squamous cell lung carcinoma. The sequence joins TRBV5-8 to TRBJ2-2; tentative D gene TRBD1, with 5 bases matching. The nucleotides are TGTGCCAGCAGAGGGGTCGCCTTGACCGGGGAGCTGTTTTTT. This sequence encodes CASRGVALTGELFF. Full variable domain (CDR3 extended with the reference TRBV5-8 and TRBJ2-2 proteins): EAGVTQSPTHLIKTRGQQATLRCSPISGHTSVYWYQQALGLGLQFLLWYDEGEERNRGNFPPRFSGRQFPNYSSELNVNALELEDSALYLCASRGVALTGELFFGEGSRLTVL.